These T cell receptor beta chains were read from a single sample in a study of blood T cell repertoires in COVID-19. Method: immunoSEQ multiplex PCR; TCRdb's copy keeps in-frame clones and lacks some. This table holds over 150,000 clones, approximately 88% found once. Sequencing was performed on peripheral blood. These receptors all stem from a woman aged 35 to 49 with COVID-19, enrolled during active disease. CDR3s include the opening cysteine and the closing phenylalanine or tryptophan. The D gene is left open where the match is weak. Some rows mark clone size as missing; the rest say once, few, many or name a class of expanded clone.

j_call clone_size v_call d_call cdr3_aa cdr3_nt
TRBJ2-5 . TRBV9 TRBD2 CASSALGTSGGETQYF TGTGCCAGCAGCGCCCTCGGGACTAGCGGGGGGGAGACCCAGTACTTC
TRBJ2-5 once TRBV7-9 TRBD2 CASSLVGTRGGLQETQYF TGTGCCAGCAGCTTAGTTGGGACTAGGGGGGGACTGCAAGAGACCCAGTACTTC
TRBJ1-2 . TRBV19 . CASSINFSGIGGYTF TGTGCCAGTAGTATAAATTTTTCAGGGATCGGTGGCTACACCTTC
TRBJ1-6 . TRBV3-1/TRBV3-2 TRBD1 CASSRLESGQGTSPLHF TGTGCCAGCAGCCGTTTGGAGTCCGGACAGGGAACCTCACCCCTCCACTTT
TRBJ1-1 . TRBV14 . CASRQGGLGTEAFF TGTGCCAGCAGGCAGGGAGGGTTAGGCACTGAAGCTTTCTTT
TRBJ2-5 . TRBV5-1 TRBD2 CASRSSGRAGTQYF TGCGCCAGCAGAAGTAGCGGGAGGGCCGGGACCCAGTACTTC
TRBJ2-1 . TRBV27 TRBD2 CASSLSPATSGRADEQFF TGTGCCAGCAGTTTATCCCCTGCGACTAGCGGGAGGGCCGATGAGCAGTTCTTC
TRBJ1-1 . TRBV29-1 TRBD1 CSVGTAMNTEAFF TGCAGCGTGGGGACAGCTATGAACACTGAAGCTTTCTTT
TRBJ1-1 . TRBV27 . CASSPYPLQGNTEAFF TGTGCCAGCAGTCCATACCCCCTACAGGGGAACACTGAAGCTTTCTTT
TRBJ1-1 . TRBV3-1/TRBV3-2 TRBD1 CASSHRGLHTEAFF TGTGCCAGCAGCCACAGGGGGTTGCACACTGAAGCTTTCTTT
TRBJ1-2 . TRBV2 TRBD1 CASEVDRGFQDGYTF TGTGCCAGCGAAGTTGACAGGGGGTTTCAAGATGGCTACACCTTC
TRBJ2-7 few TRBV5-1 TRBD2 CASSFLAGEYEQYF TGCGCCAGCAGCTTCCTAGCGGGGGAATACGAGCAGTACTTC
TRBJ2-1 . TRBV5-1 . CASSLAGAQYNEQFF TGCGCCAGCAGCTTGGCAGGGGCCCAGTACAATGAGCAGTTCTTC
TRBJ2-7 . TRBV2 . CASLAETSYEQYF TGTGCCAGCCTTGCGGAAACCTCCTACGAGCAGTACTTC
TRBJ1-1 once TRBV28 . CASSGLNTEAFF TGTGCCAGCAGCGGTTTAAACACTGAAGCTTTCTTT
TRBJ2-7 many TRBV19 . CATRGSRGEQYF TGTGCCACCCGAGGCAGCCGAGGGGAGCAGTACTTC
TRBJ1-6 . TRBV18 . CASSLTSSSYNSPLHF TGTGCCAGCTCGCTGACTTCAAGCTCCTATAATTCACCCCTCCACTTT
TRBJ2-3 . TRBV4-1 TRBD2 CASSQEYLAGGSFRADTQYF TGCGCCAGCAGCCAAGAGTACCTAGCGGGGGGGTCCTTCCGCGCAGATACGCAGTATTTT
TRBJ2-7 few TRBV3-1/TRBV3-2 . CASSHITGNMNEQYF TGTGCCAGCAGCCATATAACAGGTAACATGAACGAGCAGTACTTC
TRBJ2-5 . TRBV5-5 TRBD2 CASSPVSGGAETQYF TGTGCCAGCAGCCCAGTTAGCGGGGGGGCGGAGACCCAGTACTTC
TRBJ1-2 . TRBV27 . CASTPGLGGSYTF TGTGCCAGCACCCCAGGGCTCGGTGGTAGCTACACCTTC
TRBJ2-7 . TRBV6-2/TRBV6-3 . CASSYHPREQYF TGTGCCAGCAGTTACCATCCGAGGGAGCAGTACTTC
TRBJ1-2 . TRBV11-3 TRBD1 CASSWRDRGRQDYGYTF TGTGCCAGCAGCTGGAGGGACAGGGGGCGCCAGGACTATGGCTACACCTTC
TRBJ1-2 . TRBV27 TRBD1 CASPWDRGKPLTKDEYYGYTF TGTGCCAGCCCCTGGGACAGGGGTAAACCTCTCACTAAGGACGAATACTATGGCTACACCTTC
TRBJ2-3 . TRBV19 . CASSEGASTDTQYF TGTGCCAGTAGTGAAGGGGCCAGCACAGATACGCAGTATTTT
TRBJ1-4 few TRBV12-3/TRBV12-4 TRBD1 CASSLVSRTGQFF TGTGCCAGCAGTTTAGTATCCCGGACAGGCCAGTTTTTT
TRBJ2-3 few TRBV2 TRBD2 CASSPGLARGDTQYF TGTGCCAGCTCTCCCGGACTAGCGAGAGGGGATACGCAGTATTTT
TRBJ1-2 . TRBV5-4 . CASSRDTIYGYTF TGTGCCAGCAGCCGTGACACAATCTATGGCTACACCTTC
TRBJ1-5 . TRBV5-1 TRBD1 CASPRTGRCVNQPQHF TGCGCCAGCCCGAGGACAGGGAGATGCGTCAATCAGCCCCAGCATTTT
TRBJ1-2 once TRBV29-1 . CSVDGLGGLYYGYTF TGCAGCGTTGATGGACTGGGGGGGTTGTACTATGGCTACACCTTC
TRBJ2-7 . TRBV7-8 TRBD1 CASSLDDTGTGSYEQYF TGTGCCAGCAGCTTAGACGATACCGGGACAGGGTCGTACGAGCAGTACTTC
TRBJ2-6 . TRBV24-1 . CATSDGTTDFGANVLTF TGTGCCACCAGTGATGGTACGACAGACTTCGGAGCCAACGTCCTGACTTTC
TRBJ2-5 . TRBV18 . CASSLLVAGRQETQYF TGTGCCAGCTCACTCCTCGTCGCAGGGCGTCAGGAGACCCAGTACTTC
TRBJ1-1 . TRBV5-1 . CASSLGQEFSNTEAFF TGCGCCAGCAGCTTGGGACAGGAGTTTTCGAACACTGAAGCTTTCTTT
TRBJ1-6 . TRBV28 . CASRSGGYNSPLHF TGTGCCAGCAGGAGCGGGGGGTATAATTCACCCCTCCACTTT
TRBJ1-2 . TRBV19 . CASSGSQGRNGYTF TGTGCCAGTAGTGGGTCTCAGGGTAGAAATGGCTACACCTTC
TRBJ2-3 few TRBV5-1 . CASSSSVTDTQYF TGCGCCAGCAGCTCGTCCGTCACAGATACGCAGTATTTT
TRBJ2-1 . TRBV15 TRBD2 CATSIDLAGGRDEQFF TGTGCCACCAGCATTGACCTAGCGGGGGGGCGGGATGAGCAGTTCTTC